Sequencing of this T cell receptor beta chain was carried out in a study of blood T cell repertoires in COVID-19. About the research overall: The United States, Italy and Spain were the sources of the acute and convalescent COVID-19 samples. PBMCs, B-cell-depleted T cells, or T cells were the source of the cDNA or gDNA that made up the material.

Authors' analysis steps: Amplification from reference gene primers served as the basis for estimated nucleated cell counts. Clones were read by immunoSEQ multiplex PCR, and TCRdb kept only the in-frame ones, dropping some. The V and J calls and clone size were taken over from that table, and D and trimming were inferred from the DNA. The sample holds approximately 70,000 clones, roughly 87% seen once. The specimen was peripheral blood. The clonotype originates from an elderly woman with acute or convalescent COVID-19.

The CDR3 protein is CASSLLQGAGGYGYTF. CDR3 DNA: TGTGCCAGCAGCTTGCTTCAGGGGGCTGGTGGGTATGGCTACACCTTC. J is TRBJ1-2 and V is TRBV7-2, with 8 bases lining up with TRBD1. Trimming took 3 bases from V and 5 from J; bases not matched to a gene: 11. The CDR3 runs to 16 residues. The germline CDR1 and CDR2 sequences are SGHTA and FQGNSA.